These 10 T cell receptor beta chains were all obtained from the same sample, sequenced in a study of blood T cell repertoires in COVID-19. Produced via immunoSEQ multiplex PCR; TCRdb's table is partial and in-frame only. Of about 390,000 clones in the sample, 70% to 90% were seen once. The specimen sequenced was peripheral blood. The receptors originated from a woman aged 60 to 75 with COVID-19, enrolled during active disease.

This clone was recorded once. The rearrangement uses TRBV11-2 and TRBJ2-3; D is unclear. Germline values: CDR1 SGHAT, CDR2 FQNNGV. The CDR3 is 15 residues long. Trimming shortened V by 1 base and J by 1 base, and 9 bases separated the two germline ends. The CDR3 sequence is CASSLALTGTDTQYF. CDR3 sequence (DNA): TGTGCCAGCAGCTTAGCCCTTACTGGCACAGATACGCAGTATTTT.

This chain connects TRBV5-1 to TRBJ1-3, with no clear D. V was shortened by 1 base and J by 2 bases, with 10 bases between the two germline ends. The CDR3 spans 15 residues. Germline V gene lookup returns CDR1 SGHRS and CDR2 YFSETQ. The CDR3 sequence: CASSLTVNAGNTIYF. Written as DNA, the CDR3 is TGCGCCAGCAGCTTGACAGTTAATGCTGGAAACACCATATATTTT.

This CDR3 is CASSLGAHGYTF. The CDR3, as DNA: TGCGCCAGCAGCTTGGGGGCGCATGGCTACACCTTC. This sequence joins TRBV5-1 and TRBJ1-2; D is undetermined. Germline loops: CDR1 SGHRS, CDR2 YFSETQ. The V and J ends lost 0 bases and 6 bases respectively, with 6 bases between them. The CDR3 loop spans 12 amino acids.

The chain combines TRBV19 with TRBJ1-2; D remains unclear. The CDR3 extends over 16 amino acids. V lost 5 bases and J 6 bases, leaving 22 bases between the germline ends. Germline V CDR1 and CDR2: LNHDA, SQIVND (reference sequence). The CDR3 spells CASSPRIGGKKDGYTF. The DNA for the CDR3 is TGTGCCAGTAGTCCGCGGATTGGCGGAAAGAAGGATGGCTACACCTTC.

This chain connects TRBV6-4 to TRBJ2-1; TRBD2 matches 8 bases. Germline CDR1 and CDR2: MRHNA and SNTAGT. This CDR3 has 15 residues. The V and J ends lost 6 bases and 7 bases, in that order; junction bases with no gene match: 11. The CDR3 nucleotides are TGTGCCAGCAGCTACAAACCGACTAGCGTGAATGAGCAGTTCTTC. It yields the protein CASSYKPTSVNEQFF.

The table lists this clone with a count of one. CDR3 in amino acids: CASSRSSSSGNTIYF. CDR3 in DNA: TGTGCCAGCTCACGGTCCTCGAGCTCTGGAAACACCATATATTTT. This chain links TRBV18 with TRBJ1-3; D is uncertain. The CDR3 is 15 amino acids. The V and J ends lost 4 bases and 0 bases respectively, with 10 bases between them. CDR1 and CDR2 from the germline V gene are KGHSH and LQKENI.

This chain uses TRBV18 with TRBJ2-1, with D unresolved. Germline assignment: CDR1 KGHSH and CDR2 LQKENI. V was cut by 0 bases and J by 8 bases, with 11 bases left in between. The CDR3 sequence is 14 residues long. The CDR3 spells CASSPPAPADEQFF. The CDR3 DNA sequence: TGTGCCAGCTCACCACCTGCGCCGGCGGATGAGCAGTTCTTC.

This chain joins TRBV5-1 and TRBJ2-1; 15 positions match TRBD2. Germline assignment: CDR1 SGHRS and CDR2 YFSETQ. V lost 4 bases to trimming and J lost 6 bases; unmatched junction nucleotides: 8. CDR3 length: 17 amino acids. The CDR3 DNA reads TGCGCCAGCAGCCCCGGGACTAGCGGGGGGCCGGGCAATGAGCAGTTCTTC. This gives the protein CASSPGTSGGPGNEQFF. Full variable domain (missing parts from reference TRBV5-1 and TRBJ2-1): KAGVTQTPRYLIKTRGQQVTLSCSPISGHRSVSWYQQTPGQGLQFLFEYFSETQRNKGNFPGRFSGRQFSNSRSEMNVSTLELGDSALYLCASSPGTSGGPGNEQFFGPGTRLTVL.

The V and J genes are TRBV6-2 or TRBV6-3 and TRBJ1-5, with a possible D match to TRBD1 (5 bases). CDR3 size: 17 residues. Germline-derived CDR1 and CDR2 are MNHEY and SVGEGT. The V and J ends lost 6 bases and 5 bases respectively, with 23 bases between them. The CDR3 reads CASSAGSTYGAYQPQHF. The CDR3 nucleotides read TGTGCCAGCAGCGCCGGGAGTACGTACGGGGCTTATCAGCCCCAGCATTTT.

This clone showed up just once. The chain carries TRBV4-1 and TRBJ2-1, with unresolved D. The ends were cut back, 0 bases at V and 6 bases at J, with 15 bases in the middle. Germline V gives CDR1 MGHRA, CDR2 YSYEKL. There are 16 residues in the CDR3. As DNA, the CDR3 is TGCGCCAGCAGCCAAGATTCCAGGATGGGCCCCAATGAGCAGTTCTTC. Its translation: CASSQDSRMGPNEQFF.